A single sample gave rise to the 25 T cell receptor beta chains below, sequenced in a study of Ad26.COV2.S vaccination and SARS-CoV-2 variants. The treatment is: 15 to 20 received Ad26.COV2.S at low or high dose, single or two shots; a few received placebo; per-sample allocation not given. The investigators took samples on day 63 after the first vaccine or placebo injection. TCRdb keeps only in-frame clones here, not all; method: immunoSEQ multiplex PCR. The repertoire holds 350,000 to 450,000 clones, with around 89% as singletons. Sequenced here: peripheral blood, sampled in a trial of Ad26.COV2.S vaccine versus placebo. Source of these receptors: a person aged 18-65 years who received the Ad26.COV2.S COVID-19 vaccine or a placebo.

J is TRBJ2-1 and V is TRBV5-6; 8 bases agree with TRBD2. CDR1 SGHDT and CDR2 YYEEEE come from the germline V gene. The CDR3 runs 13 residues. With 4 bases clipped from V and 9 bases from J, the junction kept 6 bases outside the gene matches. The CDR3 sequence is CASSAAGTSEQFF. The CDR3 coding sequence is TGTGCCAGCAGCGCAGCCGGGACTAGTGAGCAGTTCTTC.

The V call is TRBV5-1, the J call TRBJ2-3; D is unresolved. Looked up from germline, CDR1 is SGHRS and CDR2 is YFSETQ. The CDR3 contains 15 residues. V was cut by 0 bases and J by 0 bases, with 8 bases left in between. The CDR3 DNA reads as TGCGCCAGCAGCTTGGCTTGGGGTAGCACAGATACGCAGTATTTT. Its protein is CASSLAWGSTDTQYF.

The V and J genes are TRBV11-3 and TRBJ1-3; D remains ambiguous. This CDR3 contains 13 residues. Germline V gene data show CDR1 as SGHNT and CDR2 as YENEEA. The V end was cut by 3 bases, the J end by 4 bases, with 7 bases between. CDR3: CASSLVEGNTIYF. CDR3 DNA: TGTGCCAGCAGCTTGGTGGAGGGAAACACCATATATTTT.

This chain's CDR3 is CASSQDLGGVSGYTF. CDR3 DNA: TGCGCCAGCAGCCAAGACCTAGGGGGCGTAAGTGGCTACACCTTC. The chain combines TRBV4-1 with TRBJ1-2; 7 nucleotides match TRBD1. Unmatched junction bases numbered 8, after V lost 0 bases and J lost 7 bases. The CDR3 loop spans 15 amino acids. Per the germline V gene, CDR1 is MGHRA and CDR2 is YSYEKL.

The chain is built from TRBV13 and TRBJ2-3; maybe TRBD1 (7 bases). The CDR3 runs 15 residues. V was clipped by 5 bases and J by 6 bases, with 18 bases between them. Looked up from germline, CDR1 is PRHDT and CDR2 is FYEKMQ (reference sequence). The CDR3 region has the DNA TGTGCCAGCAGCCGTACAGGGGCCGGGGGTGATACGCAGTATTTT. The encoded protein is CASSRTGAGGDTQYF.

For this clone: Additional DNA sequences in this sample encode the identical CDR3. The chain employs TRBV3-1 (or the pseudogene TRBV3-2) and TRBJ1-6; 7 bases fit TRBD1. This CDR3 spans 14 amino acids. Germline lookup yields CDR1 LGHDT and CDR2 YNNKEL (reference sequence). The junction had 3 bases not matched to a gene; V was cut back by 4 bases and J by 6 bases. The CDR3 loop reads CASSPGTANSPLHF. The CDR3 nucleotides read TGTGCCAGCAGCCCCGGGACAGCTAATTCACCCCTCCACTTT.

The CDR3 reads CASSFVSYEQYF. Written as DNA, the CDR3 is TGTGCCAGCAGTTTTGTATCCTACGAGCAGTACTTC. The gene calls are TRBV12-3 or TRBV12-4 and TRBJ2-7; D gene unclear. V dropped 3 bases and J dropped 1 base, with 4 bases sitting between them. The CDR3 loop spans 12 amino acids.

The chain has TRBV5-4 and TRBJ1-6; tentative D call: TRBD1 (5 bases). CDR3 size: 15 residues. Germline V gene sequence: CDR1 SGHNT, CDR2 YYREEE (reference sequence). Trimming removed 4 bases at V and 7 bases at J, with 15 bases between. CDR3 protein: CASSPGAASNSPLHF. CDR3 DNA sequence: TGTGCCAGCAGCCCCGGGGCAGCCTCGAATTCACCCCTCCACTTT.

V usage is TRBV19 and J usage is TRBJ1-1; 12 bases match TRBD1. Germline CDR1 is LNHDA and CDR2 is SQIVND (reference sequence). CDR3 size: 13 residues. V was clipped by 7 bases and J by 8 bases; unmatched bases: 5. The CDR3 loop is CASMGQGAVEAFF. CDR3 nucleotides: TGTGCCAGTATGGGACAGGGGGCAGTCGAAGCTTTCTTT.

This chain links TRBV24-1 with TRBJ2-3; TRBD1 aligns across 8 bases. In germline, CDR1 is KGHDR, CDR2 SFDVKD. The trim removed 7 bases at V and 2 bases at J, leaving 10 bases unmatched. The CDR3 spans 16 residues. The CDR3 nucleotides read TGTGCCACCAGCCCGTCCCCGGGACAGGACACAGATACGCAGTATTTT. This sequence encodes CATSPSPGQDTDTQYF.

This clone was seen just once. The CDR3 DNA sequence: TGTGCCAGCAGCGGGGGGACCTACGAGCAGTACTTC. It is translated as CASSGGTYEQYF. The chain recombines TRBV9 with TRBJ2-7; tentatively, D is TRBD1 or TRBD2 (5 bases each). The CDR3 sequence is 12 residues long. The V end was cut by 3 bases, the J end by 2 bases, with 6 bases between. The germline CDR1 and CDR2 sequences are SGDLS and YYNGEE.

This clone was seen only once. The V call is TRBV7-9, the J call TRBJ2-1, with 11 bases aligning to TRBD1. The CDR3 covers 17 residues. With 3 bases clipped from V and 8 bases from J, the junction kept 12 bases outside the gene matches. Germline-derived CDR1 and CDR2 are SEHNR and FQNEAQ (reference sequence). The CDR3 region is CASSFPTGQGVVDEQFF. Written as DNA, the CDR3 is TGTGCCAGCAGCTTTCCCACGGGACAGGGGGTGGTGGATGAGCAGTTCTTC.

This chain joins TRBV2 and TRBJ1-2; the D is unclear. This CDR3 is 14 amino acids long. Germline V lookup: CDR1 SNHLY, CDR2 FYNNEI. V was clipped by 0 bases and J by 5 bases, with 10 bases between them. CDR3 coding DNA: TGTGCCAGCAGTGAAGCCTGGGGAGATTATGGCTACACCTTC. Translating gives CASSEAWGDYGYTF.

J is TRBJ2-3 and V is TRBV4-1; no clear D gene. CDR1 and CDR2 (germline): MGHRA, YSYEKL. V was shortened by 4 bases and J by 1 base, with 6 bases between the two germline ends. CDR3 length: 13 amino acids. CDR3 DNA: TGCGCCAGCAGCCCACGAGGCACAGATACGCAGTATTTT. This sequence encodes CASSPRGTDTQYF.

The chain's CDR3 is CASSSRHLANTEAFF. CDR3 sequence (DNA): TGTGCCAGCAGTTCCCGGCACCTAGCGAACACTGAAGCTTTCTTT. The chain links TRBV6-5 to TRBJ1-1; D unresolved. V was clipped by 4 bases and J by 1 base, with 13 bases between them. Germline-derived CDR1 and CDR2 are MNHEY and SVGAGI. The CDR3 has 15 amino acids.

The gene calls are TRBV28 and TRBJ2-7; D is ambiguous. This CDR3 is built from 12 residues. V was pared by 3 bases and J by 6 bases, with 9 bases between. Germline values: CDR1 MDHEN, CDR2 SYDVKM. CDR3: CASSFLGFEQYF. The CDR3 DNA sequence: TGTGCCAGCAGTTTCTTGGGGTTCGAGCAGTACTTC.

The CDR3 is CASSQGGLAGVHNEQFF. In nucleotides, the CDR3 is TGTGCCAGCAGCCAAGGGGGACTAGCGGGAGTACACAATGAGCAGTTCTTC. The chain employs TRBV3-1 (or the pseudogene TRBV3-2) and TRBJ2-1, with 14 bases fitting TRBD2. The CDR3 extends over 17 amino acids. Per the germline V gene, CDR1 is LGHDT and CDR2 is YNNKEL (reference sequence). V was pared by 1 base and J by 5 bases, with 4 bases of the junction left unmatched.

This sequence joins TRBV4-2 and TRBJ2-2; a possible D gene is TRBD1 (6 bases). The CDR3 runs 14 residues. V lost 0 bases and J lost 7, with 9 bases in between. The germline V gene has CDR1 LGHNA and CDR2 YNFKEQ. CDR3 sequence reads: CASSQDQGIGELFF. The DNA for the CDR3 is TGTGCCAGCAGCCAAGATCAGGGGATCGGGGAGCTGTTTTTT.

This chain connects TRBV14 to TRBJ2-3, with 7 positions matching TRBD2. From germline, CDR1 is SGHDN and CDR2 FVKESK. The CDR3 has 19 residues. J was trimmed by 2 bases and V by 1 base; bases with no gene match: 15. The CDR3 spells CASSQAAWVLLADTDTQYF. The CDR3 DNA is TGTGCCAGCAGCCAAGCCGCTTGGGTTCTCCTAGCGGACACAGATACGCAGTATTTT. The variable domain in full, with the rest retrieved from reference TRBV14 and TRBJ2-3, is EAGVTQFPSHSVIEKGQTVTLRCDPISGHDNLYWYRRVMGKEIKFLLHFVKESKQDESGMPNNRFLAERTGGTYSTLKVQPAELEDSGVYFCASSQAAWVLLADTDTQYFGPGTRLTVL.

The CDR3 DNA reads as TGTGCCATCAGTGGAGACAGGGCGGCTGAGCAGTACTTC. This codes for CAISGDRAAEQYF. This sequence joins TRBV10-3 and TRBJ2-7, with TRBD1 matching 7 bases. Germline values: CDR1 ENHRY, CDR2 SYGVKD. V shed 4 bases, J shed 7 bases, and the junction held 7 bases outside the gene matches. This CDR3 is built from 13 residues.

V and J are TRBV27 and TRBJ1-1, with 10 bases matching TRBD1. The CDR3 is made up of 21 amino acids. The germline gives CDR1 MNHEY, CDR2 SMNVEV (reference sequence). The V segment lost 8 bases and the J segment 1 base; nucleotides outside the gene matches: 25. The chain's CDR3 is CASRTIYGTGDSLHSNTEAFF. The CDR3 coding sequence is TGTGCCAGCCGAACCATTTATGGGACAGGGGACTCACTGCACTCGAACACTGAAGCTTTCTTT.

This clone was counted only a few times. V usage is TRBV7-8 and J usage is TRBJ2-1, with TRBD2 matching 12 bases. Trimming removed 7 bases from V and 0 bases from J; junction bases left unmatched: 7. The CDR3 contains 17 residues. Germline V gene sequence: CDR1 SGHVS, CDR2 FQNEAQ. CDR3 sequence reads: CASTTSGRPPSYNEQFF. The CDR3 DNA reads TGTGCCAGCACCACTAGCGGGAGGCCCCCCTCCTACAATGAGCAGTTCTTC. Complete variable domain (other parts from reference TRBV7-8 and TRBJ2-1): GAGVSQSPRYKVAKRGQDVALRCDPISGHVSLFWYQQALGQGPEFLTYFQNEAQLDKSGLPSDRFFAERPEGSVSTLKIQRTQQEDSAVYLCASTTSGRPPSYNEQFFGPGTRLTVL.

This clone was detected only once. This rearrangement joins TRBV18 to TRBJ2-1; 9 nucleotides align to TRBD2. V dropped 2 bases and J dropped 6; count of bases not matched to a gene: 5. This CDR3 has 15 residues. Germline V gives CDR1 KGHSH, CDR2 LQKENI. CDR3 nucleotide sequence: TGTGCCAGCTCACCAAACCCTAGCGGGATCAATGAGCAGTTCTTC. It specifies CASSPNPSGINEQFF.

The sample holds one count of this clone. The genes are TRBV29-1 and TRBJ2-2, with TRBD2 matching over 11 bases. From germline, CDR1 is SQVTM and CDR2 ANQGSEA. The V and J ends lost 4 bases and 6 bases, in that order; junction bases with no gene match: 1. The CDR3 extends over 13 amino acids. The CDR3 sequence: CSVVAGGAGELFF. The CDR3 nucleotides read TGCAGCGTTGTAGCGGGAGGGGCCGGGGAGCTGTTTTTT.

This chain links TRBV5-4 with TRBJ2-2, with 8 bases aligning to TRBD2. Germline CDR1 and CDR2: SGHNT and YYREEE (reference sequence). The CDR3 runs to 17 residues. V was pared by 0 bases and J by 5 bases, with 9 bases of the junction left unmatched. In nucleotides, the CDR3 is TGTGCCAGCAGCTTGGATCCGGGACTAGGTGGGACCGGGGAGCTGTTTTTT. Protein sequence: CASSLDPGLGGTGELFF.